The source of this TCR beta chain is a study of T cell responses to AZD1222 COVID-19 vaccine. Trimming shortened V by 2 bases and J by 4 bases, and 8 bases separated the two germline ends. This CDR3 contains 13 residues. Germline CDR1 reads MNHNS; CDR2 reads SASEGT. Some clones are missing from TCRdb's copy, which holds only in-frame ones; the method was immunoSEQ multiplex PCR. The table lists 95,000 to 150,000 clones, roughly 90% of them singletons. This receptor was obtained from an adult who received the AZD1222 COVID-19 vaccine. The gene calls are TRBV6-1 and TRBJ1-1, with D perhaps matching TRBD1 (5 bases). The starting material was peripheral blood, obtained 28 days after the second AZD1222 dose. The CDR3 nucleotides are TGTGCCAGCAGTGAATGGGGCGTCACTGAAGCTTTCTTT. It specifies CASSEWGVTEAFF.